This T cell receptor (beta chain) was recorded in a study of vaccination effects on CD4 cells after COVID-19. Study at large: At 16 days and at one week before vaccination, samples were given by two convalescent patients. Study-wide results and limits: In people who had recovered, most post-vaccine spike-reactive clones were new vaccine-induced clones. After vaccination, at late timepoints, clones induced by infection and by vaccine contracted markedly.

Using viral peptide pools, the ViraFEST assay grew out antigen-specific CD4+ T cells prior to sequencing. On roughly day 10 of culture, CD4+ T cells were separated out. The person was diagnosed with PCR-confirmed SARS-CoV-2 infection between March and December 2020. This clone was seen a handful of times. Its antigen is currently unknown. Germline V gene data show CDR1 as MGHRA and CDR2 as YSYEKL. V dropped 3 bases and J dropped 6 bases, with 9 bases sitting between them. CDR3 length: 14 amino acids. Some clones are missing from TCRdb's copy, which holds only in-frame ones; the method was immunoSEQ multiplex PCR. The data hold some 40,000 clones, with about three quarters observed a single time.

Sequences were derived from CD4+ T cells from PBMCs cultured with HCoV-NL63 spike peptides, sampled before COVID-19 vaccination. The genes are TRBV4-1 and TRBJ1-6; the D is unclear. The TCR comes from a human donor who had a prior SARS-CoV-2 infection. Here the CDR3 reads CASSHGRSNSPLHF. The CDR3, as DNA: TGCGCCAGCAGCCATGGCAGATCTAATTCACCCCTCCACTTT.